This paragraph covers one TCR beta chain sequence. This clone was detected once. Its antigen remains undetermined. There are no base qualities to consult, and no much larger clone falls within one base. The source of the sample is a study of OX40 agonist ivuxolimab in advanced cancers. In the study overall: Ivuxolimab was a fully human IgG2 agonistic monoclonal antibody targeting the costimulatory receptor OX40 (CD134). Peripheral TCRbeta sequencing aimed to test whether ivuxolimab altered TCR sequence diversity and caused clonal T-cell expansion. Intravenous ivuxolimab was administered to patients every 2 weeks at six dose levels: 0.01, 0.1, 0.3, 1.5, 3 and 10 mg/kg. Partial responses occurred in three dose-escalation patients, of whom one had hepatocellular carcinoma and two had cutaneous melanoma. The monotherapy dose-escalation portion (N = 52 patients) of the phase I ivuxolimab trial is reported in the paper. Prior anti-PD-1, anti-PD-L1 or anti-CTLA-4 therapy was permitted, and 40% of dose-escalation patients had received checkpoint inhibitors. Of the 50 to 55 dose-escalation patients, hepatocellular carcinoma was present in around 20, melanoma in around 15, renal cell carcinoma in 9 and head and neck cancer in 9. The dose-escalation cohort was around 83% male with a mean age of 60 years, ranging from roughly 23 to 90. Study-wide conclusions, independent of this receptor: At doses of 0.1 to 3.0 mg/kg, clonal expansion of both CD4+ and CD8+ T cells in blood was seen between baseline and week 6. Low levels of normalized T-cell clonal expansion were also seen in some patients who did not respond. Antigen specificity was not determined for the clonally expanded peripheral T cells. On average, CD8+ T cells showed more expanded clones than CD4+ T cells after ivuxolimab. In partial responders in the 0.1-3.0 mg/kg groups, normalized peripheral clonal expansion was found to be among the lowest, especially among CD8+ T cells.

The trial excluded patients who had a history of autoimmune disease or were on systemic immunosuppression. Peripheral blood for TCR sequencing was drawn from every dose cohort at baseline, at cycle 4 day 1 and at cycle 7 day 1. The samples were drawn from a first-in-human, open-label, multicenter phase I dose-escalation trial of ivuxolimab. Adults with locally advanced or metastatic head and neck squamous cell, hepatocellular, melanoma or renal cell carcinoma were enrolled in the trial. CD4+ and CD8+ T cells were sorted separately from peripheral blood before TCR sequencing. Genomic DNA was extracted from sorted cells for sequencing of the TCRbeta CDR3 region. TCRbeta CDR3 regions were sequenced using the immunoSEQ Assay. TCRdb re-hosts the immuneACCESS table, in-frame sequences only. Its copies lack some clones; in the studies checked, an unresolved V gene accounts for under half of them, and the cause for the rest is not known. The sample profile shows 90,000 to 95,000 clones; about 87% of them were found once. The top ten clones comprise around 4.5% of the sample.

Including the terminal cysteine and phenylalanine, the CDR3 comprises 14 residues. Just the 42-base CDR3 DNA is kept, in frame starting at base 1. Compared with germline, V lacks 7 bases and J lacks 6 bases; bases without a gene match: 8. Based on the germline V gene, the CDR1 and CDR2 sequences are MRHNA and SNTAGT. The sample in question was CD4+ or CD8+ T cells sorted from blood, obtained in a trial of the OX40 agonist ivuxolimab. This sequence uses TRBV6-4 and TRBJ2-1; 8 central bases correspond to TRBD1. The TCR sequence derives from an adult with an advanced solid tumor such as melanoma, head and neck, liver or kidney cancer. The CDR3 corresponds to CASTPDRAANEQFF. The DNA reads TGTGCCAGCACCCCGGACAGGGCAGCCAATGAGCAGTTCTTC.